Listed below are T cell receptor beta chains from one sample, sequenced in a study of CD8 T cells in ankylosing spondylitis. TCRdb passed the 5' RACE reads through MiXCR, listing each CDR3 protein once. The sample carries tens of thousands of distinct CDR3 sequences, approximately 8.9% recorded once. The specimen was blood, either unsorted or a sorted T cell fraction (not recorded which). Source of these receptors: a male donor with ankylosing spondylitis. CDR3s include the opening cysteine and the closing phenylalanine or tryptophan. D genes are given only for firm matches. Size is stated for part of the rows, as once, few or many counts, or as a class when the clone is expanded.

V gene: TRBV6-1
J gene: TRBJ2-6
D gene: NA
clone size: few
CDR3 DNA: TGTGCCAGCAGTGAAGAACGAGGAACTGGGGCCAACGTCCTGACTTTC
CDR3 protein: CASSEERGTGANVLTF

V gene: TRBV29-1
J gene: TRBJ2-3
D gene: TRBD2
clone size: many
CDR3 DNA: TGCAGCGTTGAAGGACTAGCGGGAGCGGATACGCAGTATTTT
CDR3 protein: CSVEGLAGADTQYF

V gene: TRBV20-1
J gene: TRBJ2-1
D gene: TRBD2
clone size: NA
CDR3 DNA: TGCAGTGCTAGGGAGCTAGCGGAGGTTAATGAGCAGTTCTTC
CDR3 protein: CSARELAEVNEQFF

V gene: TRBV6-1
J gene: TRBJ2-1
D gene: TRBD2
clone size: many
CDR3 DNA: TGTGCCAGCAGTCGACTAGCGGGAGGCCCTGAGCAGTTCTTC
CDR3 protein: CASSRLAGGPEQFF

V gene: TRBV7-9
J gene: TRBJ2-3
D gene: TRBD2
clone size: few
CDR3 DNA: TGTGCCAGCAGCTTACCTGGGCGGGAGGGGGATACGCAGTATTTT
CDR3 protein: CASSLPGREGDTQYF

V gene: TRBV7-9
J gene: TRBJ2-3
D gene: NA
clone size: NA
CDR3 DNA: TGTGCCAGCAGCATATCGGAGGGCCGGACAGATACGCAGTATTTT
CDR3 protein: CASSISEGRTDTQYF

V gene: TRBV10-3
J gene: TRBJ2-3
D gene: NA
clone size: NA
CDR3 DNA: TGTGCCATCAGTGAGTCGGGGGCCGGAACAGATACGCAGTATTTT
CDR3 protein: CAISESGAGTDTQYF

V gene: TRBV29-1
J gene: TRBJ1-1
D gene: NA
clone size: NA
CDR3 DNA: TGCAGCGCCCTGAGCCCGCCTTTCGGGATTGGGGGGTCCGCGAATACTGAAGCTTTCTTT
CDR3 protein: CSALSPPFGIGGSANTEAFF

V gene: TRBV4-1
J gene: TRBJ2-1
D gene: TRBD2
clone size: NA
CDR3 DNA: TGCGCCAGCAGCGTCGATGCGGGAGAGGGAAATGAGCAGTTCTTC
CDR3 protein: CASSVDAGEGNEQFF

V gene: TRBV7-2
J gene: TRBJ2-1
D gene: NA
clone size: many
CDR3 DNA: TGTGCCAGCAGCCTCTCCTCCGGGACAAATACAAATGAGCAGTTCTTC
CDR3 protein: CASSLSSGTNTNEQFF

V gene: TRBV19
J gene: TRBJ1-4
D gene: NA
clone size: many
CDR3 DNA: TGTGCCAGTAGTATACGGCCGCTTGGAGAAAAACTGTTTTTT
CDR3 protein: CASSIRPLGEKLFF

V gene: TRBV20-1
J gene: TRBJ2-1
D gene: NA
clone size: many
CDR3 DNA: TGCAGCCATGGGTCCCAAGACTACAATGAGCAGTTCTTC
CDR3 protein: CSHGSQDYNEQFF

V gene: TRBV4-1
J gene: TRBJ1-2
D gene: TRBD1
clone size: NA
CDR3 DNA: TGCGCCAGCAGCCAGGGACAGGGGTATGGCTACACCTTC
CDR3 protein: CASSQGQGYGYTF

V gene: TRBV7-9
J gene: TRBJ1-2
D gene: NA
clone size: few
CDR3 DNA: TGTGCCAGCAGCTCCATGGGCGACGGCTACACCTTC
CDR3 protein: CASSSMGDGYTF

V gene: TRBV20-1
J gene: TRBJ2-1
D gene: TRBD2
clone size: few
CDR3 DNA: TGCAGTGCTAGGGGGATTGGGCGGGGGGACAATGAGCAGTTCTTC
CDR3 protein: CSARGIGRGDNEQFF

V gene: TRBV24-1
J gene: TRBJ2-7
D gene: TRBD1
clone size: many
CDR3 DNA: TGTGCCACCAGTGGGGACAGGGGATACGAGCAGTACTTC
CDR3 protein: CATSGDRGYEQYF

V gene: TRBV6-1
J gene: TRBJ2-1
D gene: NA
clone size: many
CDR3 DNA: TGTGCCAGCAGCCACCGGACAGAAACCTACAATGAGCAGTTCTTC
CDR3 protein: CASSHRTETYNEQFF

V gene: TRBV7-8
J gene: TRBJ2-2
D gene: TRBD1
clone size: NA
CDR3 DNA: TGTGCCAGCAGCTTCCAAGGCGACAGGGGGGTAGCGAACACCGGGGAGCTGTTTTTT
CDR3 protein: CASSFQGDRGVANTGELFF

V gene: TRBV20-1
J gene: TRBJ1-1
D gene: NA
clone size: NA
CDR3 DNA: TGCTGTGCCAGCCGTTCAGCGGGAGGTATAGCGAACACTGAAGCTTTCTTT
CDR3 protein: CCASRSAGGIANTEAFF

V gene: TRBV12-3/TRBV12-4
J gene: TRBJ2-3
D gene: NA
clone size: many
CDR3 DNA: TGTGCCAGCACGGACGGGGGACCTTCCACAGATACGCAGTATTTT
CDR3 protein: CASTDGGPSTDTQYF

V gene: TRBV25-1
J gene: TRBJ2-1
D gene: TRBD2
clone size: many
CDR3 DNA: TGTGCCAGCAGTGAATATTCCGCTAGCGGGAGTCTCGATGAGCAGTTCTTC
CDR3 protein: CASSEYSASGSLDEQFF

V gene: TRBV20-1
J gene: TRBJ1-2
D gene: TRBD1
clone size: few
CDR3 DNA: TGCAGTGCAATAGACCGGGACAGGGGACCTGCTAACTATGGCTACACCTTC
CDR3 protein: CSAIDRDRGPANYGYTF

V gene: TRBV6-2/TRBV6-3
J gene: TRBJ1-1
D gene: NA
clone size: many
CDR3 DNA: TGTGCCAGCCATTTAACAGGGTTAACTGAAGCTTTCTTT
CDR3 protein: CASHLTGLTEAFF

V gene: TRBV2
J gene: TRBJ2-5
D gene: NA
clone size: NA
CDR3 DNA: TGTGCCAGCAGTGTAGGGGGAGGGACGGCTGGGACCCAGTACTTC
CDR3 protein: CASSVGGGTAGTQYF

V gene: TRBV27
J gene: TRBJ1-5
D gene: NA
clone size: NA
CDR3 DNA: TGTGCCAGCAGTTTAGTTGGGTATGGCAATCAGCCCCAGCATTTT
CDR3 protein: CASSLVGYGNQPQHF

V gene: TRBV27
J gene: TRBJ2-1
D gene: TRBD1
clone size: few
CDR3 DNA: TGTGCCAGCAGCCGACAGGGACCCTACAATGAGCAGTTCTTC
CDR3 protein: CASSRQGPYNEQFF

V gene: TRBV7-9
J gene: TRBJ1-2
D gene: TRBD1
clone size: few
CDR3 DNA: TGTGCCAGCAGCCAAGACAGGGGGGGATTCTATGGCTACACCTTC
CDR3 protein: CASSQDRGGFYGYTF

V gene: TRBV10-2
J gene: TRBJ1-1
D gene: NA
clone size: NA
CDR3 DNA: TGCGCCAGCAGTGCGGTCGTCAGGGAGTCGAACACTGAAGCTTTCTTT
CDR3 protein: CASSAVVRESNTEAFF

V gene: TRBV5-1
J gene: TRBJ2-1
D gene: TRBD2
clone size: many
CDR3 DNA: TGCGCCAGCAGCTTGGTTAGCGGGGATTACAATGAGCAGTTCTTC
CDR3 protein: CASSLVSGDYNEQFF

V gene: TRBV27
J gene: TRBJ2-1
D gene: NA
clone size: NA
CDR3 DNA: TGTGCCAGCAGTTTCGGGCCGGGATGGGGACGGGGTAACAATGAGCAGTTCTTC
CDR3 protein: CASSFGPGWGRGNNEQFF

V gene: TRBV29-1
J gene: TRBJ2-1
D gene: TRBD2
clone size: many
CDR3 DNA: TGCAGCGTTGAGGGGACTAGCGGGAGTGTCAATGAGCAGTTCTTC
CDR3 protein: CSVEGTSGSVNEQFF

V gene: TRBV7-9
J gene: TRBJ2-7
D gene: TRBD2
clone size: few
CDR3 DNA: TGTGCCAGCAGCTCTTCTAGCGGCTACGAGCAGTACTTC
CDR3 protein: CASSSSSGYEQYF

V gene: TRBV7-8
J gene: TRBJ2-3
D gene: NA
clone size: many
CDR3 DNA: TGTGCCAGCAGCCCCCCCGGAATAGGCACAGATACGCAGTATTTT
CDR3 protein: CASSPPGIGTDTQYF

V gene: TRBV12-3/TRBV12-4
J gene: TRBJ2-1
D gene: NA
clone size: NA
CDR3 DNA: TGTGCCAGCAGTGTGTTGAGCTCCTACAATGAGCAGTTCTTC
CDR3 protein: CASSVLSSYNEQFF

V gene: TRBV7-7
J gene: TRBJ2-1
D gene: NA
clone size: many
CDR3 DNA: TGTGCCAGCAGCTTAGCGGGCGGGACATTCGATGAGCAGTTCTTC
CDR3 protein: CASSLAGGTFDEQFF

V gene: TRBV4-2
J gene: TRBJ2-2
D gene: NA
clone size: few
CDR3 DNA: TGTGCCAGCAGCCCAGCGGGCCCCTACACCGGGGAGCTGTTTTTT
CDR3 protein: CASSPAGPYTGELFF

V gene: TRBV6-1
J gene: TRBJ2-7
D gene: NA
clone size: few
CDR3 DNA: TGTGCCAGCAGCACAATCTACGAGCAGTACTTC
CDR3 protein: CASSTIYEQYF

V gene: TRBV5-6
J gene: TRBJ2-1
D gene: NA
clone size: many
CDR3 DNA: TGTGCCAGCAGCTTGGGGTCCCACTTTTTCGAGCAGTTCTTC
CDR3 protein: CASSLGSHFFEQFF

V gene: TRBV5-1
J gene: TRBJ2-5
D gene: NA
clone size: NA
CDR3 DNA: TGCGCCAGCAGCGCGATTGTCCGGGACACCCAAGAGACCCAGTACTTC
CDR3 protein: CASSAIVRDTQETQYF

V gene: TRBV11-1
J gene: TRBJ1-5
D gene: TRBD1
clone size: NA
CDR3 DNA: TGTGCCAGACACCCGGGCGGGACAGGGAGGGAAGATCAGCCCCAGCATTTT
CDR3 protein: CARHPGGTGREDQPQHF

V gene: TRBV13
J gene: TRBJ2-2
D gene: NA
clone size: many
CDR3 DNA: TGTGCCAGCAGCTTAGTCGGCGGTCTTGGGGACGGGGAGCTGTTTTTT
CDR3 protein: CASSLVGGLGDGELFF

V gene: TRBV11-2
J gene: TRBJ2-2
D gene: TRBD1
clone size: few
CDR3 DNA: TGTGCCAGCAGCTTACTCCCGACAGGGGGCGAGGACGGGGAGCTGTTTTTT
CDR3 protein: CASSLLPTGGEDGELFF

V gene: TRBV5-1
J gene: TRBJ1-5
D gene: TRBD1
clone size: few
CDR3 DNA: TGCGCCAGCAGCTCGGGGACAGGCAGCAATCAGCCCCAGCATTTT
CDR3 protein: CASSSGTGSNQPQHF

V gene: TRBV7-8
J gene: TRBJ2-1
D gene: TRBD2
clone size: NA
CDR3 DNA: TGTGCCAGCACCCACCCGCTGGAGACTAGCGCGGGGGACTCCTACAATGAGCAGTTCTTC
CDR3 protein: CASTHPLETSAGDSYNEQFF

V gene: TRBV7-9
J gene: TRBJ2-3
D gene: NA
clone size: NA
CDR3 DNA: TGTGCCAGCAGACCGGGGCTCACAGATACGCAGTATTTT
CDR3 protein: CASRPGLTDTQYF